This T cell receptor (beta chain) is drawn from a study of blood T cell repertoires in COVID-19. Sequenced by immunoSEQ multiplex PCR; TCRdb stores in-frame clones only, minus some. In the table there are roughly 180,000 clones, 70% to 85% of which are singletons. This clone has only a few counts. The germline CDR1 and CDR2 sequences are SNHLY and FYNNEI. Trimming removed 6 bases from V and 0 bases from J, with 11 bases in between. CDR3 length: 15 residues. The sequence was obtained from a human donor in a cohort sampled during active COVID-19. The sequenced sample was peripheral blood. This chain joins TRBV2 and TRBJ1-4; perhaps TRBD1 as D (5 bases). CDR3 residues: CASSRTTSTNEKLFF. DNA for the CDR3: TGTGCCAGCAGCCGGACAACCTCAACTAATGAAAAACTGTTTTTT. Filled out from reference TRBV2 and TRBJ1-4, the complete variable domain reads EPEVTQTPSHQVTQMGQEVILRCVPISNHLYFYWYRQILGQKVEFLVSFYNNEISEKSEIFDDQFSVERPDGSNFTLKIRSTKLEDSAMYFCASSRTTSTNEKLFFGSGTQLSVL.